This T cell receptor beta chain comes out of a study of beta chain features in type 1 diabetes (dated by TCRdb to 2016 to 2018). With regard to the full study: Patients and healthy donors did not differ in mean age, gender distribution, total cell number or subset yield. The study compared the TCRB repertoires of sorted circulating CD4+ T cell subsets in recently diagnosed type 1 diabetes patients with those in matched healthy donors. Regulatory and stem cell-like memory subsets were isolated from only 8 patients and roughly eight healthy donors, whereas naive and central memory subsets came from all 30 or so donors. A total of 85 million to 140 million sorted cells were examined across all samples, and a strong correlation was observed between cell number per subset and RNA yield. The research as a whole found: At VDJ recombination sites, type 1 diabetes patients had fewer insertions and more deleted nucleotides, which implies abnormalities in thymic rearrangement. In all four CD4+ subsets, TCRB CDR3 length was moderately but significantly shorter in type 1 diabetes patients. Because cDNA was sequenced instead of genomic DNA, activated cells with high expression could be over-represented, although the groups did not differ in activation or CD3 levels. PCR may preferentially amplify shorter templates, but because patient and control samples were amplified and corrected together, any resulting skew would affect both groups equally. Because the HLA sub-analyses included only small numbers of individuals, any influence of HLA type on TCRB rearrangement was left unresolved. Naive, central memory and regulatory TCRB repertoires appeared more similar among patients than among healthy donors.

Cut back by 3 bases and 2 bases, the V and J ends lie 14 bases apart. From the cysteine through the phenylalanine, the CDR3 covers 15 amino acids. CDR3 DNA is the only sequence kept; it has 45 bases, read in frame from the first base. The germline V gene encodes CDR1 KGHSH and CDR2 LQKENI. All of the isolated RNA was reverse transcribed with the High Capacity cDNA Reverse Transcription Kit, so expressed TCRB transcripts were sequenced. Deep immunoSEQ sequencing was applied to naive, central memory and regulatory T cell samples, giving an average of roughly 3.5 million total reads per sample. Sorted cells were lysed in RLT buffer and RNA was extracted with DNase-treated RNeasy Micro or Mini kits, depending on cell number. To prevent cross-contamination, each cell subset was processed individually, whereas patient and healthy donor samples were processed jointly. Using the immunoSEQ multiplex PCR, TCRB sequences were amplified from cDNA into 87-bp fragments spanning the CDR3 region. Amplicons were sequenced on the Illumina HiSeq platform. As for how the authors treated the data: Synthetic template baselines were used to correct PCR bias computationally, reads within Hamming distance 2 were collapsed, and singletons that could not be merged were discarded. By aligning reads against IMGT, V, D and J genes, CDR3 length, and insertions or deletions at six rearrangement sites were assigned. Within each subset, clonotype counts were normalized to sorted cell number, and only after that were true diversity and Gini coefficients computed with the tcR R package. The overlap coefficient, calculated on TCRB nucleotide sequences, was used to quantify repertoire sharing. TCRdb mirrors the immuneACCESS table, restricted to in-frame sequences. Some clones are absent from its copies; in checked studies, under half trace to an unresolved V gene, and the reason for the others is unknown. V and J calls and clone size come straight from that table; D and trimming were deduced from the DNA. This sample holds under 200,000 clones; around 8.3% were observed only once. Clones ranked in the top ten supply 0.45% to 0.6% of the sample.

From each donor, a single peripheral blood sample of approximately 110 mL on average was drawn into heparinised tubes. Naive, central memory, regulatory and stem cell-like memory CD4+ T cells were sorted on a BD FACSAria II using a panel including CD45RO, CCR7, CD25, CD127, CD95 and CD27. A purity above 95% was achieved for all sorted populations. PBMCs were separated immediately by Lymphoprep density gradient centrifugation and were stained directly, without being cultured. So that batch effects would be minimized, each experiment stained and sorted samples in pairs, pairing one healthy donor with one patient. This clone has a handful of counts. No antigen is known for it. No base qualities exist here, and no much larger clone lies one base off it.

Sequencing used central memory CD4+ T cells from blood. The source of this sequence is a woman aged 18-35 years with type 1 diabetes. The sequence joins TRBV18 to TRBJ2-7, with a tentative D gene TRBD2 over 7 matching bases. This receptor carries the CDR3 CASSPAGGPAYEQYF. The nucleotide sequence reads as follows: TGTGCCAGCTCACCGGCCGGGGGGCCGGCCTACGAGCAGTACTTC.